This T cell receptor beta chain was profiled in a study of blood T cell repertoires in COVID-19. Study overall: Acute and convalescent COVID-19 samples came from the United States, Italy and Spain. PBMCs, B-cell-depleted T cells, or T cells provided the cDNA or gDNA that made up the material.

Methods used by the authors: Reference gene primers were amplified, and this amplification served to estimate nucleated cell counts. Using immunoSEQ multiplex PCR, the repertoire was profiled, and TCRdb retains in-frame clones only, with some absent. V and J calls and clone size come straight from that table; D and trimming were deduced from the DNA. The table has about 200,000 clones, 75% to 85% seen once. This clone showed up just once. J lost 7 bases, V lost 3 bases, and 7 bases had no gene match. The CDR3 runs 14 residues. Germline V gene lookup returns CDR1 PRHDT and CDR2 FYEKMQ (reference sequence). Individuals drawn from under 30 US areas were about 18 to 100 years old.

Sequenced sample: PBMCs or T cells enriched from blood (not recorded which). The source of this sequence is a woman in her forties or fifties with acute COVID-19. The chain combines TRBV13 with TRBJ2-3, with TRBD1 matching over 7 bases. The CDR3 DNA is TGTGCCAGCAGCTTCCAAGGGGGCGGAAATACGCAGTATTTT. Its translation: CASSFQGGGNTQYF.